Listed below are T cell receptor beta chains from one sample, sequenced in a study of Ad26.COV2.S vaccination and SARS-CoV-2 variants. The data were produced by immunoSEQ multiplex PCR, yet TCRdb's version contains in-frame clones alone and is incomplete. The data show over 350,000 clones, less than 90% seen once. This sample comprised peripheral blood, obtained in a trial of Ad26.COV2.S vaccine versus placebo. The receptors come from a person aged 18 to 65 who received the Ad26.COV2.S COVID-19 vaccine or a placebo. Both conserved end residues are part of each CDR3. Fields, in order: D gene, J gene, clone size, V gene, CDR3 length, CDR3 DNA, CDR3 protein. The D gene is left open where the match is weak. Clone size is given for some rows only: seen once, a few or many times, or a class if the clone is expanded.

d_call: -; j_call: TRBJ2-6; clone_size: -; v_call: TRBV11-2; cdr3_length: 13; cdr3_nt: TGTGCCAGCCAGATTGCTGGGGCCAACGTCCTGACTTTC; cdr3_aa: CASQIAGANVLTF
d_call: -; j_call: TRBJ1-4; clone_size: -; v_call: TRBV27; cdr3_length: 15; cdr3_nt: TGTGCCAGCAGTTCATGGGGCAGGGAGGATGAAAAACTGTTTTTT; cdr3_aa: CASSSWGREDEKLFF
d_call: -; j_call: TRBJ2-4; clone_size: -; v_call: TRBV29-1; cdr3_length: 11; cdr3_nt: TGCAGCGTTGATGTCCTAAACATTCAGTACTTC; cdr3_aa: CSVDVLNIQYF
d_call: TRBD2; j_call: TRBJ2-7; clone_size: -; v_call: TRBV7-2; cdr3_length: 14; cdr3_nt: TGTGCCAGCAGCTTAGCTAGCGGGGGCTACGAGCAGTACTTC; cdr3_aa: CASSLASGGYEQYF
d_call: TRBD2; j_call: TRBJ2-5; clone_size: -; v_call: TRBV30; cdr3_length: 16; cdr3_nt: TGTGCCTGGACCCCCCCGGGACTAGCGGGGAAAGAGACCCAGTACTTC; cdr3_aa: CAWTPPGLAGKETQYF
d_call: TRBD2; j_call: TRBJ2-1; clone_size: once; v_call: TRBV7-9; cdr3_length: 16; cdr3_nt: TGTGCCAGCACTCTCCCCGGGAGGGACAACTACAATGAGCAGTTCTTC; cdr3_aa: CASTLPGRDNYNEQFF
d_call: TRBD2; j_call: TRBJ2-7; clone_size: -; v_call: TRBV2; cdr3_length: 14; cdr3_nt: TGTGCCAGCAGTGAGGGAGGGCCCCCTCGCGAGCAGTACTTC; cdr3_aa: CASSEGGPPREQYF
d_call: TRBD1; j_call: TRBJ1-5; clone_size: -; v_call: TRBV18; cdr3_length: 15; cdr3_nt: TGTGCCAGCTCACCACAGACAGGGGGCAATCAGCCCCAGCATTTT; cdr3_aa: CASSPQTGGNQPQHF
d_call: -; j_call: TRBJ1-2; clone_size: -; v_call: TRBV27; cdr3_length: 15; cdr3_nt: TGTGCCAGCAGTTCCGGGACTATCGGACAGTATGGCTACACCTTC; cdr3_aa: CASSSGTIGQYGYTF
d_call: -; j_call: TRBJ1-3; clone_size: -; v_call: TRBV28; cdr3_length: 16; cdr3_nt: TGTGCCAGCAGTTTATCCATGGGGGGGGCTGGAAACACCATATATTTT; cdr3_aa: CASSLSMGGAGNTIYF
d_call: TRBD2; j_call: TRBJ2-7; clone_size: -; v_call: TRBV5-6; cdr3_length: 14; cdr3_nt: TGTGCCAGCAGGATTAGCGGGGTTTCCTACGAGCAGTACTTC; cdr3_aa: CASRISGVSYEQYF
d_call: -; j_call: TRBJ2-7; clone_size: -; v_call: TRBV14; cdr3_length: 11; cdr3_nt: TGTGCCAGCAGCCAAAGGGGTATGCAGTACTTC; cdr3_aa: CASSQRGMQYF
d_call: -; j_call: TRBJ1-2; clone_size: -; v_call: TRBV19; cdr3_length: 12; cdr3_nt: TGTGCCAGTACGGGTAGTGGCTATGGCTACACCTTC; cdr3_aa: CASTGSGYGYTF
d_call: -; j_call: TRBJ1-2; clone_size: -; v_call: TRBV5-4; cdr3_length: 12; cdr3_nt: TGTGCCAGCAGCTTGGAAGACTATGGCTACACCTTC; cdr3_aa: CASSLEDYGYTF
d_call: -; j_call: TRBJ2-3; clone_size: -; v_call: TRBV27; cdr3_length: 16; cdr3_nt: TGTGCCAGCAGATCCAATGACAGGTCCCTCACAGATACGCAGTATTTT; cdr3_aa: CASRSNDRSLTDTQYF
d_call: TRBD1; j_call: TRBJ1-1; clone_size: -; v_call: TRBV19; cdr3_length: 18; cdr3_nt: TGTGCCAGTAGTATCAACTCCGGGACAGGGTATAGGAACACTGAAGCTTTCTTT; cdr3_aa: CASSINSGTGYRNTEAFF
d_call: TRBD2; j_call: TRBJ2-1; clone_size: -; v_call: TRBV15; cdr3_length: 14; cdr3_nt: TGTGCCACCAGCGGTAGCGGGGGGAGGGGTGAGCAGTTCTTC; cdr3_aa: CATSGSGGRGEQFF
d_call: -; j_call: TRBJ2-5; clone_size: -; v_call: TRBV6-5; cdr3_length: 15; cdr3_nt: TGTGCCAGCAGTTACGGAGGACGGGTGGGAGAGACCCAGTACTTC; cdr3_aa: CASSYGGRVGETQYF
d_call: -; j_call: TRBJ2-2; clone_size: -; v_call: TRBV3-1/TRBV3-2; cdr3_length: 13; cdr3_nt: TGTGCCAGCAGCCAAGGAGATATTGGGGAGCTGTTTTTT; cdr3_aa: CASSQGDIGELFF
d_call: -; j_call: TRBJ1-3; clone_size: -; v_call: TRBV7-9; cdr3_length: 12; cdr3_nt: TGTGCCAGCAGCGACGGTACGGCCACCATATATTTT; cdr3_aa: CASSDGTATIYF
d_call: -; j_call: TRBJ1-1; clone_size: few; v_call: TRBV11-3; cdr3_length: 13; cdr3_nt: TGTGCCAGCAGCTTAACACAGAACACTGAAGCTTTCTTT; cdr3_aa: CASSLTQNTEAFF
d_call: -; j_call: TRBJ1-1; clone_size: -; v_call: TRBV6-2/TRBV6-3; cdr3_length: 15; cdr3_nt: TGTGCCAGCAGTTACGATCGACAGACGAACACTGAAGCTTTCTTT; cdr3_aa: CASSYDRQTNTEAFF
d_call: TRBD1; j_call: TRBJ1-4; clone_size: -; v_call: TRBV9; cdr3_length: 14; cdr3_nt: TGTGCCAGCAGCGAGGGACAGGGTGGTGAAAAACTGTTTTTT; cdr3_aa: CASSEGQGGEKLFF
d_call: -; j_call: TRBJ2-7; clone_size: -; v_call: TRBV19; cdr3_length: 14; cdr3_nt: TGTGCCAGTAGTCCCCGTCAGGGAGCATACGAGCAGTACTTC; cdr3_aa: CASSPRQGAYEQYF